This T cell receptor (beta chain) was obtained from a study of cytomegalovirus exposure and HLA in healthy donors. Points from the study as a whole: Earlier analysis found most TCR beta V segments productive about 87% or about 30% of the time. Associated with HLA alleles at 0.05 false discovery rate in a later analysis were about 17,000 TCR beta sequences. CMV serostatus was the only recorded immune exposure for donors.

To note about this clone: Its antigen is currently unknown.

Germline lookup yields CDR1 MGHRA and CDR2 YSYEKL. This CDR3 has 17 residues. J lost 1 base, V lost 1 base, and 9 bases had no gene match. A multiplex PCR was run with 60 Vbeta primers and 13 Jbeta primers. Profiled with immunoSEQ multiplex PCR; TCRdb holds only in-frame clones, not every one. The table shows roughly 120,000 clones, with 79% occurring only once. The sequenced sample consisted of PBMCs. This receptor was taken from a man between 18 and 29 years old in good health and CMV-seronegative. The chain has TRBV4-1 and TRBJ1-2; TRBD1 matches at 7 bases. Here the CDR3 DNA reads TGCGCCAGCAGCCAAGTTGGAAGGGGGCGCGATAACTATGGCTACACCTTC. This gives the protein CASSQVGRGRDNYGYTF.